This T cell receptor beta chain originates from a study of OX40 agonist ivuxolimab in advanced cancers. Study-wide background: The patients' treatment was ivuxolimab, an agonistic anti-OX40 (CD134) antibody. General study findings and limits: At 0.1 to 3.0 mg/kg and by week 6, CD4+ and CD8+ T cells in the blood had expanded clonally.

TCRdb's table, derived via immunoSEQ multiplex PCR, lists solely in-frame clones and lacks some. The data contain about 75,000 clones, 85% to 90% of them seen just once; the ten biggest clones take up about 8%. Worth noting for this clone: Its specificity is not known.

From germline, CDR1 is SGHNT and CDR2 YYREEE (reference sequence). V gave up 6 bases and J gave up 2 bases, with 8 bases separating them. The CDR3 runs 13 residues. The source of this sequence is an adult with an advanced solid tumor such as melanoma, head and neck, liver or kidney cancer. Sequencing was performed on CD4+ or CD8+ T cells sorted from blood, taken in a trial of the OX40 agonist ivuxolimab. The chain couples TRBV5-4 to TRBJ2-2; D is undetermined. The CDR3, as DNA: TGTGCCAGCAAGGGAACTAACACCGGGGAGCTGTTTTTT. This encodes CASKGTNTGELFF. Using reference TRBV5-4 and TRBJ2-2 for the parts outside the CDR3, the full variable domain is ETGVTQSPTHLIKTRGQQVTLRCSSQSGHNTVSWYQQALGQGPQFIFQYYREEENGRGNFPPRFSGLQFPNYSSELNVNALELDDSALYLCASKGTNTGELFFGEGSRLTVL.